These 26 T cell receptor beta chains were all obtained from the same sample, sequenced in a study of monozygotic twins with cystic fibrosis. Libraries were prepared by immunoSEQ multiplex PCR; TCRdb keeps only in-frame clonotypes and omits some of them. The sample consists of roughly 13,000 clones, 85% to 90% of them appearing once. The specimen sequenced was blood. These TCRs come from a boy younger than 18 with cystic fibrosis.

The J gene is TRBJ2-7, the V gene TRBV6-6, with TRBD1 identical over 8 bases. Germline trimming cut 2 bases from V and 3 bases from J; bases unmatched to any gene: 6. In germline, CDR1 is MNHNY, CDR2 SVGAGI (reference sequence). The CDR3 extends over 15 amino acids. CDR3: CASSYVGTGYYEQYF. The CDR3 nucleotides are TGTGCCAGCAGTTACGTTGGGACAGGATACTACGAGCAGTACTTC.

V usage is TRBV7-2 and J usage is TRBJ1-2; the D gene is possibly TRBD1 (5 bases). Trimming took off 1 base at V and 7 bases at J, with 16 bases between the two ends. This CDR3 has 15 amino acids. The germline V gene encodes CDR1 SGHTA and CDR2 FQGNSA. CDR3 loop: CASSLDPGPLAGYTF. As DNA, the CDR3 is TGTGCCAGCAGCTTAGACCCGGGGCCACTGGCTGGCTACACCTTC.

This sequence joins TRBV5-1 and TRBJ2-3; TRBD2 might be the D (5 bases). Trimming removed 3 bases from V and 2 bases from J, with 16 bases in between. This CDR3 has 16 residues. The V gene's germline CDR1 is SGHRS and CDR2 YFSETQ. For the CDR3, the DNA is TGCGCCAGCAGCTCCTTACTGGCGGGTGACACAGATACGCAGTATTTT. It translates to CASSSLLAGDTDTQYF.

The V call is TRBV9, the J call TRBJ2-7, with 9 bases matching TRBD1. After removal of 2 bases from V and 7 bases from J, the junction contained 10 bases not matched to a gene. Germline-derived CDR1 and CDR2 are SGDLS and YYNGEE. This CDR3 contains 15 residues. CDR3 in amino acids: CASSVGTGSTGEQYF. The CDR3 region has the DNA TGTGCCAGCAGCGTTGGGACAGGGTCGACTGGGGAGCAGTACTTC.

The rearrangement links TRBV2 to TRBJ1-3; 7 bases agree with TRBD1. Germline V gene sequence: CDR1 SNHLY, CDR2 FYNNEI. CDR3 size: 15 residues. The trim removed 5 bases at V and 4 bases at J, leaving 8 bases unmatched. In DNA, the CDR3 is TGTGCCAGCAGTAAACCTACAGGGGCCGGAAACACCATATATTTT. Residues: CASSKPTGAGNTIYF.

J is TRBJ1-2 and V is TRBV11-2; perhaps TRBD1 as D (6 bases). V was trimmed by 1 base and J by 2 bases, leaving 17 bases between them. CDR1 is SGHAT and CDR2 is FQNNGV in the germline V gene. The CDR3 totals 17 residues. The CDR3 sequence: CASSLVPDQGRNYGYTF. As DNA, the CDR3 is TGTGCCAGCAGCTTAGTACCCGACCAGGGGAGAAACTATGGCTACACCTTC.

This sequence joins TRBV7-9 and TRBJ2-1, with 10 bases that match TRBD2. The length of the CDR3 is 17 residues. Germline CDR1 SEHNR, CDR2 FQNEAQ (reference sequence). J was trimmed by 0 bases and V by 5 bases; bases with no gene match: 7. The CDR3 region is CASSGLSGGSSYNEQFF. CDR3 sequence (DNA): TGTGCCAGCAGCGGCCTTAGCGGGGGGAGCTCCTACAATGAGCAGTTCTTC. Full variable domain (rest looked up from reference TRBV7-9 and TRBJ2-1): DTGVSQNPRHKITKRGQNVTFRCDPISEHNRLYWYRQTLGQGPEFLTYFQNEAQLEKSRLLSDRFSAERPKGSFSTLEIQRTEQGDSAMYLCASSGLSGGSSYNEQFFGPGTRLTVL.

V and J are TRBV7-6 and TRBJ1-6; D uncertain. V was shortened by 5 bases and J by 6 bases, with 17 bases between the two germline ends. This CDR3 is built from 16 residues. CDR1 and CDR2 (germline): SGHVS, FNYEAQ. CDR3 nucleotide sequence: TGTGCCAGCAGCGCCAAACTACAGAGTATTAATTCACCCCTCCACTTT. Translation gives CASSAKLQSINSPLHF. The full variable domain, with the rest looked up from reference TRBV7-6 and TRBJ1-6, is GAGVSQSPRYKVTKRGQDVALRCDPISGHVSLYWYRQALGQGPEFLTYFNYEAQQDKSGLPNDRFSAERPEGSISTLTIQRTEQRDSAMYRCASSAKLQSINSPLHFGNGTRLTVT.

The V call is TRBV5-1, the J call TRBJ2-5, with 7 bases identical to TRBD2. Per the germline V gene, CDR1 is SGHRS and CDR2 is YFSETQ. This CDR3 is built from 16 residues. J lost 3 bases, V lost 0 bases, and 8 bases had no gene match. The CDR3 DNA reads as TGCGCCAGCAGCTTGGTTGGGCTAGCGGACGAAGAGACCCAGTACTTC. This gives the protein CASSLVGLADEETQYF.

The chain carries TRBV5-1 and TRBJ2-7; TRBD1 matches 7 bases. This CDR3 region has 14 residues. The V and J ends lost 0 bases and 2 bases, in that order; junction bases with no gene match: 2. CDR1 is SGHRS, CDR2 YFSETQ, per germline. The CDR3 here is CASSLEGGTYEQYF. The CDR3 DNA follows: TGCGCCAGCAGCTTGGAAGGGGGCACCTACGAGCAGTACTTC.

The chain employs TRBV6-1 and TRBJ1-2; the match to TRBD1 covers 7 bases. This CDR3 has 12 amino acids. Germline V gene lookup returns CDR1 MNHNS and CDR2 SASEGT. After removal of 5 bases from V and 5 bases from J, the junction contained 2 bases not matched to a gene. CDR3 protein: CASSTGEYGYTF. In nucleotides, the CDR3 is TGTGCCAGCAGTACAGGGGAGTATGGCTACACCTTC.

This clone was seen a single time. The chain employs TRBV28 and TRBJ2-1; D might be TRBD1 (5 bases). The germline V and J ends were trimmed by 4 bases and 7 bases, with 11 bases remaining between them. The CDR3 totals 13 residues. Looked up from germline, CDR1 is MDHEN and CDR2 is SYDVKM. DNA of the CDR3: TGTGCCAGCAGTTCCCAGGGTGTAAATGAGCAGTTCTTC. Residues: CASSSQGVNEQFF.

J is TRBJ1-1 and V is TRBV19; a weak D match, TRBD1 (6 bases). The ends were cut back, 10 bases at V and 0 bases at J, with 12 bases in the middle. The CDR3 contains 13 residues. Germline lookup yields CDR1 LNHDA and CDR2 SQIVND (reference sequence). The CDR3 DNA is TGTGCCACCTTGGACAGCATGAACACTGAAGCTTTCTTT. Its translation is CATLDSMNTEAFF.

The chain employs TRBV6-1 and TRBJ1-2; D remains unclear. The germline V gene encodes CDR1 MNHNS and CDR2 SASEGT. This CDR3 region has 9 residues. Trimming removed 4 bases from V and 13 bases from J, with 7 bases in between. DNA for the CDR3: TGTGCCAGCAGTGTCTTTGGCACCTTC. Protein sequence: CASSVFGTF.

The CDR3 DNA sequence: TGTGCCAGCAGTCCCGGGACGAACACTGAAGCTTTCTTT. Its translation is CASSPGTNTEAFF. V and J are TRBV6-4 and TRBJ1-1; D possibly corresponds to TRBD1 (5 bases). This CDR3 has 13 residues. The V and J ends lost 5 bases and 1 base respectively, with 8 bases between them. The germline V gene encodes CDR1 MRHNA and CDR2 SNTAGT.

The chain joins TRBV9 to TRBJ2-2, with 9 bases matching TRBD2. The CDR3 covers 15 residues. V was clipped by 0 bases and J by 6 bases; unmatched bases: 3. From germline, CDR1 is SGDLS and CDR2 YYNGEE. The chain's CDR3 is CASSVVSGSPGELFF. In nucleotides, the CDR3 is TGTGCCAGCAGCGTAGTTAGCGGGAGTCCCGGGGAGCTGTTTTTT.

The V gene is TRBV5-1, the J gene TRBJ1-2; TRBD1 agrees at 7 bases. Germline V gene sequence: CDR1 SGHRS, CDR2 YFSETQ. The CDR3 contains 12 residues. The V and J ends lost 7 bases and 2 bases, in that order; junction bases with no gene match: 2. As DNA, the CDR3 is TGCGCCAGCTCGGGACAGAACTATGGCTACACCTTC. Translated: CASSGQNYGYTF.

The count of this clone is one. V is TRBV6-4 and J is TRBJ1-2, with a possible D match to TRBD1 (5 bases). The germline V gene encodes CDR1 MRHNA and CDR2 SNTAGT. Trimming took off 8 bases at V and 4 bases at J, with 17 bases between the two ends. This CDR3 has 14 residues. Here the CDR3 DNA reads TGTGCCAGCCGAAGTCACGAGGGACCCTATGGCTACACCTTC. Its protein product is CASRSHEGPYGYTF.

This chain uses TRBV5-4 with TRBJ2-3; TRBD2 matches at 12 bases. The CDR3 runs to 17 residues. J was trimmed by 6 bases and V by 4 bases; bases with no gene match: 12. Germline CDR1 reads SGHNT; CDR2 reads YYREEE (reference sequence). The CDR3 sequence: CASSPRLAGVSTDTQYF. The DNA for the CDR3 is TGTGCCAGCAGCCCCAGACTAGCGGGGGTTTCCACGGATACGCAGTATTTT.

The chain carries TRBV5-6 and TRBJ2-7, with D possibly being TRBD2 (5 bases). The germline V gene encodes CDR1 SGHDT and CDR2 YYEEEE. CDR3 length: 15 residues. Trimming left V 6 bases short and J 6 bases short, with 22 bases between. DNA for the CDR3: TGTGCCAGCACGAAGGGAAGCGGCACCCGGGGCGAGCAGTACTTC. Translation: CASTKGSGTRGEQYF.

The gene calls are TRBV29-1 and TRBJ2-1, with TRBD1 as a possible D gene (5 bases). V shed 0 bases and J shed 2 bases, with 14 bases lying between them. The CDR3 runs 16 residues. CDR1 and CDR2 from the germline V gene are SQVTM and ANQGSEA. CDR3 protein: CSVEDPDNFPYNEQFF. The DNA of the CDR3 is TGCAGCGTTGAAGATCCGGACAACTTCCCCTACAATGAGCAGTTCTTC.

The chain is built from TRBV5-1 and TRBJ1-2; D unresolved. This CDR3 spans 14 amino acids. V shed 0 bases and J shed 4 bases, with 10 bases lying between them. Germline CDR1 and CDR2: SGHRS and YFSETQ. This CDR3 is CASSLAPGPYGYTF. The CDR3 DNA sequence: TGCGCCAGCAGCTTGGCCCCGGGCCCCTATGGCTACACCTTC.

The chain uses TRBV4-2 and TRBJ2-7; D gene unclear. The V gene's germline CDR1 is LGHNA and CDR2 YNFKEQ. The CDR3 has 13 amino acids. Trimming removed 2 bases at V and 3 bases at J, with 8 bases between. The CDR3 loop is CASSQRSYYEQYF. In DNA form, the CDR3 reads TGTGCCAGCAGCCAAAGGTCCTACTACGAGCAGTACTTC.

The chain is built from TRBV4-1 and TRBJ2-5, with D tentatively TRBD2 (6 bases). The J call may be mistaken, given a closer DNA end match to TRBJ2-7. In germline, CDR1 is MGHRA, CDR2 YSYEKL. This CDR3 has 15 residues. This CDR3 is CASSQDPGGTYEQYF. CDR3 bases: TGCGCCAGCAGCCAAGACCCCGGCGGGACCTACGAGCAGTACTTC.

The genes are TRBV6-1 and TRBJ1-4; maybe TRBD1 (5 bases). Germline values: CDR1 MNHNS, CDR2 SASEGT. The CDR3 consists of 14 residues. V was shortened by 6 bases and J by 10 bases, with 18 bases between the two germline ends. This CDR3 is CASSWTLPQGKLFF. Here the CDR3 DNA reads TGTGCCAGCAGCTGGACCCTTCCCCAGGGAAAACTGTTTTTT.

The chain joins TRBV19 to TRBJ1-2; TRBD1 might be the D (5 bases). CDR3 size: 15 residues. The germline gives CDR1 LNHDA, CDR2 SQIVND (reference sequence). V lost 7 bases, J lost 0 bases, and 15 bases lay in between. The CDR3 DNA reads TGTGCCAGTAATGACGGGGGAACACCTAACTATGGCTACACCTTC. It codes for CASNDGGTPNYGYTF.